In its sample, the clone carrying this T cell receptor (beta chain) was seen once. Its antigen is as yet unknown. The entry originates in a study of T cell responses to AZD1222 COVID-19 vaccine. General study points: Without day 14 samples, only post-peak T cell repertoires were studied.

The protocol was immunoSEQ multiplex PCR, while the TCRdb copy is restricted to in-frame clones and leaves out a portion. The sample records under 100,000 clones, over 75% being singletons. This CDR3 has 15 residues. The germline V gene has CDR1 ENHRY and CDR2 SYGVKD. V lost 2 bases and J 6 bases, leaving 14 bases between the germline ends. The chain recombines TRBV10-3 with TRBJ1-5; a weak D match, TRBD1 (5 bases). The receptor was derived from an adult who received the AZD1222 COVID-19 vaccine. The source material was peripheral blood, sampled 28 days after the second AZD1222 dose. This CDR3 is CAISERAGSVQPQHF. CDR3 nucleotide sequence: TGTGCCATCAGTGAGCGAGCAGGGTCAGTTCAGCCCCAGCATTTT.